A single sample is the source of the 32 T cell receptor beta chains below, sequenced in a study of cytomegalovirus exposure and HLA in healthy donors. The PCR ran on 60 Vbeta and 13 Jbeta primers. The table came from immunoSEQ multiplex PCR; TCRdb's copy has only in-frame clones and leaves some out. The repertoire includes more than 95,000 clones, over 60% of them detected once, and approximately 4.5% sits in the top ten. Specimen: PBMCs. The receptors were sampled from a young man in good health and CMV-seropositive.

The V call is TRBV15, the J call TRBJ2-4, with 7 positions matching TRBD2. V dropped 8 bases and J dropped 4; count of bases not matched to a gene: 11. This CDR3 contains 15 residues. The V gene's germline CDR1 is LNHNV and CDR2 YYDKDF (reference sequence). This CDR3 reads CATGEGIGEKNIQYF. CDR3 nucleotide sequence: TGTGCCACCGGGGAGGGGATCGGAGAGAAAAACATTCAGTACTTC.

For the CDR3, the DNA is TGCGCCAGCAGCCAAGCCAGGACAGGGTCAGATGGCTACACCTTC. It specifies CASSQARTGSDGYTF. This chain connects TRBV4-3 to TRBJ1-2; the match to TRBD1 covers 8 bases. This CDR3 region has 15 residues. V lost 1 base and J lost 6; bases outside the gene matches: 7. Germline V gives CDR1 LGHNA, CDR2 YSLEER.

The V call is TRBV29-1, the J call TRBJ2-7; weak D call: TRBD1 (5 bases). The V gene lost 4 bases and the J gene lost 6 bases, with 13 bases spanning the gap. The CDR3 extends over 12 amino acids. CDR1 and CDR2 from the germline V gene are SQVTM and ANQGSEA. CDR3 amino acids: CSVGSQGGEQYF. The CDR3 region has the DNA TGCAGCGTTGGATCCCAGGGCGGCGAGCAGTACTTC.

This clone was detected only a few times. V and J are TRBV21-1 and TRBJ1-2. TRBV21-1 counts as a pseudogene. This CDR3 region has 12 residues. The CDR3 reads CASSTEDYGYTF. The CDR3, as DNA: TGTGCCAGCAGCACCGAGGACTATGGCTACACCTTC.

The V call is TRBV18, the J call TRBJ2-5, with TRBD1 as a possible D gene (6 bases). V was pared by 3 bases and J by 11 bases, with 22 bases between. Germline-derived CDR1 and CDR2 are KGHSH and LQKENI. This CDR3 is 15 amino acids long. The CDR3 nucleotides read TGTGCCAGCTCACCTACCCGGTCCACAGGGAAAGGGCAGTACTTC. Translation gives CASSPTRSTGKGQYF.

This sequence joins TRBV27 and TRBJ1-2; possibly TRBD1 for D (5 bases). The CDR3 extends over 11 amino acids. Looked up from germline, CDR1 is MNHEY and CDR2 is SMNVEV (reference sequence). With 8 bases removed from V and 4 bases from J, the gap between germline ends came to 8 bases. The CDR3 DNA reads TGTGCCAGCCATGGGGCCTATGGCTACACCTTC. Translating it yields CASHGAYGYTF.

V is TRBV12-5 and J is TRBJ2-7; 7 bases match TRBD2. CDR3 length: 17 amino acids. CDR1 is LGHNT and CDR2 is FRNRAP in the germline V gene. Trimming at V came to 1 base and at J to 0 bases, leaving 9 bases not matched to a gene. DNA for the CDR3: TGTGCTAGTGGTTTGGACGGACTAGGCTTCCTCTCCTACGAGCAGTACTTC. Its translation is CASGLDGLGFLSYEQYF.

The chain joins TRBV5-4 to TRBJ2-1, with 11 positions matching TRBD2. Germline CDR1 SGHNT, CDR2 YYREEE (reference sequence). Trimming at V came to 5 bases and at J to 5 bases, leaving 3 bases not matched to a gene. CDR3 length: 14 residues. The CDR3 DNA sequence: TGTGCCAGCAGAAAACTAGCGGGGGACAATGAGCAGTTCTTC. It encodes CASRKLAGDNEQFF.

The chain uses TRBV5-1 and TRBJ2-5, with D possibly matching TRBD1 (5 bases). Trimming took 0 bases from V and 2 from J, leaving 8 bases between them. The germline V gene has CDR1 SGHRS and CDR2 YFSETQ. The length of the CDR3 is 14 residues. CDR3 residues: CASSLVPGQETQYF. DNA of the CDR3: TGCGCCAGCAGCTTGGTTCCAGGGCAAGAGACCCAGTACTTC.

This rearrangement joins TRBV7-2 to TRBJ2-3; TRBD2 aligns across 8 bases. The germline V gene encodes CDR1 SGHTA and CDR2 FQGNSA. The CDR3 is made up of 15 amino acids. With V trimmed by 3 bases and J by 7 bases, 9 bases remained unmatched. DNA of the CDR3: TGTGCCAGCAGCTTCCCTCGGGGGGGCCCTCATACGCAGTATTTT. Amino acids: CASSFPRGGPHTQYF.

In DNA, the CDR3 is TGTGCCAGCAGCGCTAGACAGAGAAGCACAGATACGCAGTATTTT. Translating it yields CASSARQRSTDTQYF. This rearrangement joins TRBV21-1 to TRBJ2-3; the table's D call TRBD1 went unverified against the DNA. TRBV21-1 is shown as a pseudogene. The CDR3 has 15 residues.

This clone occurred once. The gene calls are TRBV18 and TRBJ2-3, with 12 nucleotides matching TRBD2. With V trimmed by 3 bases and J by 4 bases, 5 bases remained unmatched. The CDR3 consists of 16 residues. The germline V gene encodes CDR1 KGHSH and CDR2 LQKENI. The CDR3 sequence is CASSPRLAGASDTQYF. For the CDR3, the DNA is TGTGCCAGCTCACCCCGACTAGCGGGGGCCTCAGATACGCAGTATTTT.

Written as DNA, the CDR3 is TGTGCCAGCAGTTACTCGAATACGGGGGATGGCGGCTACACCTTC. Translation gives CASSYSNTGDGGYTF. The genes are TRBV6-5 and TRBJ1-2; possibly TRBD1 for D (5 bases). The CDR3 length is 15 residues. Trimming removed 0 bases from V and 8 bases from J, with 16 bases in between. Germline CDR1 MNHEY, CDR2 SVGAGI.

J is TRBJ2-4 and V is TRBV18; tentatively, D is TRBD1 (6 bases). The CDR3 sequence is 15 residues long. CDR1 is KGHSH, CDR2 LQKENI, per germline. V was pared by 4 bases and J by 5 bases, with 15 bases between. CDR3 sequence (DNA): TGTGCCAGCTCACGACTACAGGGTGCGGAAAACATTCAGTACTTC. Its protein is CASSRLQGAENIQYF.

This clone was picked up a small number of times. This chain links TRBV7-3 with TRBJ1-4; TRBD1 matches 7 bases. J lost 7 bases, V lost 5 bases, and 16 bases had no gene match. CDR3 length equals 17 residues. Germline assignment: CDR1 SGHTA and CDR2 FQGTGA. The CDR3, as DNA: TGTGCCAGCAGCGACTCAAAGGCACAGGGGCTCGGTGAAAAACTGTTTTTT. Its protein is CASSDSKAQGLGEKLFF.

In its sample, this clone was seen once. This chain joins TRBV4-3 and TRBJ2-5; no reliable D call. The germline gives CDR1 LGHNA, CDR2 YSLEER. The V gene lost 3 bases and the J gene lost 0 bases, with 8 bases spanning the gap. CDR3 length: 14 amino acids. The CDR3 nucleotides read TGCGCCAGCAGCCACAATGTCCACCAAGAGACCCAGTACTTC. Encoded protein: CASSHNVHQETQYF.

The chain recombines TRBV7-9 with TRBJ2-7, with 7 bases aligning to TRBD1. The trim removed 3 bases at V and 2 bases at J, leaving 7 bases unmatched. Germline CDR1 is SEHNR and CDR2 is FQNEAQ (reference sequence). This CDR3 contains 15 residues. Here the CDR3 reads CASSFKTGNTYEQYF. Written as DNA, the CDR3 is TGTGCCAGCAGCTTTAAGACAGGGAACACCTACGAGCAGTACTTC.

CDR3 amino acids: CASSQDPGYNEKLFF. In DNA form, the CDR3 reads TGTGCCAGCAGCCAAGATCCAGGCTATAATGAAAAACTGTTTTTT. The V gene is TRBV4-2, the J gene TRBJ1-4; D uncertain. Between the trimmed V and J ends, which lost 0 bases and 4 bases, there was a span of 9 bases. There are 15 residues in the CDR3. Germline-derived CDR1 and CDR2 are LGHNA and YNFKEQ.

The genes are TRBV7-2 and TRBJ1-1; D call uncertain. CDR3 length: 14 amino acids. V was cut by 5 bases and J by 3 bases, with 13 bases left in between. The V gene's germline CDR1 is SGHTA and CDR2 FQGNSA. The CDR3 DNA follows: TGTGCCAGCAGCCCCTCGTGGGGAGACACTGAAGCTTTCTTT. Its protein product is CASSPSWGDTEAFF.

This clone was recorded once. This chain joins TRBV14 and TRBJ1-1; D possibly corresponds to TRBD1 (5 bases). The germline V gene encodes CDR1 SGHDN and CDR2 FVKESK. V lost 1 base and J 2 bases, leaving 14 bases between the germline ends. The CDR3 covers 16 residues. The CDR3 DNA reads TGTGCCAGCAGCCAAGTCTCGAGACAGCAAAACACTGAAGCTTTCTTT. Translating it yields CASSQVSRQQNTEAFF.

This clone was seen only a few times. V is TRBV6-5 and J is TRBJ2-7, with 12 nucleotides matching TRBD2. CDR1 and CDR2 from the germline V gene are MNHEY and SVGAGI. V lost 5 bases and J lost 6; bases outside the gene matches: 8. This CDR3 has 15 amino acids. CDR3 coding DNA: TGTGCCAGCAGTGCCCGACTAGCGGGAGATGGCGAGCAGTACTTC. Translated: CASSARLAGDGEQYF.

The chain uses TRBV18 and TRBJ2-1; D is perhaps TRBD1 (5 bases). Germline CDR1 reads KGHSH; CDR2 reads LQKENI. Trimming removed 5 bases at V and 0 bases at J, with 11 bases between. The CDR3 consists of 15 residues. DNA of the CDR3: TGTGCCAGCTCAGGGGCCCTTAGCTCCTACAATGAGCAGTTCTTC. This codes for CASSGALSSYNEQFF.

CDR3 DNA: TGCGCCAGCAGCCAAGATAATCGAGGGGGCCAGGGCTACACCTTC. As protein: CASSQDNRGGQGYTF. The V call is TRBV4-1, the J call TRBJ1-2; TRBD1 matches at 7 bases. The CDR3 length is 15 residues. The germline gives CDR1 MGHRA, CDR2 YSYEKL. V gave up 0 bases and J gave up 8 bases; unmatched junction bases: 9.

The CDR3 region has the DNA TGCAGCGCATGGGGAGGGCGTGGTGTGAACACCGGGGAGCTGTTTTTT. Translating gives CSAWGGRGVNTGELFF. The chain recombines TRBV29-1 with TRBJ2-2; 7 positions match TRBD2. The junction had 12 bases not matched to a gene; V was cut back by 7 bases and J by 1 base. The CDR3 totals 16 residues. Germline CDR1 reads SQVTM; CDR2 reads ANQGSEA.

The CDR3, as DNA: TGTGCCAGCAGTTTTAAGGTCGAGGATAATTCACCCCTCCACTTT. Residues: CASSFKVEDNSPLHF. The chain links TRBV27 to TRBJ1-6, with D uncertain. The V end was cut by 3 bases, the J end by 5 bases, with 11 bases between. Germline V lookup: CDR1 MNHEY, CDR2 SMNVEV (reference sequence). The length of the CDR3 is 15 residues.

The rearrangement links TRBV18 to TRBJ2-1, with unresolved D. The CDR3 is 16 residues long. The germline V gene encodes CDR1 KGHSH and CDR2 LQKENI. Trimming left V 3 bases short and J 0 bases short, with 12 bases between. In nucleotides, the CDR3 is TGTGCCAGCTCACCTGTGACGGGTCTCTCCTACAATGAGCAGTTCTTC. Its translation is CASSPVTGLSYNEQFF.

The chain employs TRBV9 and TRBJ2-2; 9 positions agree with TRBD1. Germline V gene sequence: CDR1 SGDLS, CDR2 YYNGEE. The CDR3 length is 14 residues. J was trimmed by 5 bases and V by 7 bases; bases with no gene match: 6. The CDR3 spells CASASTGGTGELFF. The DNA for the CDR3 is TGTGCCAGCGCTTCGACAGGGGGAACCGGGGAGCTGTTTTTT. Combining the CDR3 with reference TRBV9 and TRBJ2-2 gives the whole variable domain DSGVTQTPKHLITATGQRVTLRCSPRSGDLSVYWYQQSLDQGLQFLIQYYNGEERAKGNILERFSAQQFPDLHSELNLSSLELGDSALYFCASASTGGTGELFFGEGSRLTVL.

In DNA form, the CDR3 reads TGTGCCAGTAGTGGAGGGTTGGGTCAGCCCCAGCATTTT. It yields the protein CASSGGLGQPQHF. The V and J genes are TRBV19 and TRBJ1-5; D ambiguous. V gave up 5 bases and J gave up 6 bases, with 11 bases separating them. CDR1 is LNHDA and CDR2 is SQIVND in the germline V gene (reference sequence). The CDR3 runs 13 residues.

J is TRBJ2-7 and V is TRBV11-3; the D gene is possibly TRBD2 (5 bases). The CDR3 length is 14 residues. V lost 5 bases, J lost 0 bases, and 11 bases lay in between. Per germline, CDR1 SGHNT and CDR2 YENEEA. CDR3 loop: CASSRGRDSYEQYF. CDR3 in DNA: TGTGCCAGCAGCCGAGGACGGGACTCCTACGAGCAGTACTTC.

The rearrangement uses TRBV7-2 and TRBJ1-2, with 7 bases that match TRBD1. This CDR3 is built from 11 residues. The germline V gene encodes CDR1 SGHTA and CDR2 FQGNSA. J gave up 8 bases and V 6 bases, and 3 bases lay outside the gene matches. The CDR3 DNA reads as TGTGCCAGCAGAACGACAGGGGGCTACACCTTC. As protein: CASRTTGGYTF.

This rearrangement joins TRBV7-2 to TRBJ1-2, with 9 bases lining up with TRBD1. This CDR3 spans 15 amino acids. Per germline, CDR1 SGHTA and CDR2 FQGNSA. V shed 5 bases, J shed 6 bases, and the junction held 10 bases outside the gene matches. CDR3 nucleotide sequence: TGTGCCAGCAGCCCCCGGCGGACAGGGGATCATGGCTACACCTTC. As protein: CASSPRRTGDHGYTF.

This chain links TRBV5-8 with TRBJ1-2, with D uncertain. V shed 4 bases and J shed 5 bases, with 15 bases lying between them. Germline CDR1 and CDR2: SGHTS and YDEGEE. The length of the CDR3 is 14 residues. For the CDR3, the DNA is TGTGCCAGCAGCCAAGGTGGCAGCGAGTATGGCTACACCTTC. The encoded protein is CASSQGGSEYGYTF.